Many counts were recorded for the clone carrying this T cell receptor beta chain. Antigen specificity is unknown. This entry is derived from a study of response to subunit inactivated influenza vaccine. Findings and caveats of the study: Each seasonal flu vaccination may recruit only limited new T cells, authors suggested.

TCRdb reanalysed the RT-PCR reads using MiXCR and keeps one entry per CDR3 protein. The table has 400,000 to 650,000 distinct CDR3 sequences, roughly 7.6% seen once; the top ten hold roughly 14%. The source is a man between 45 and 75 years old who received an inactivated influenza vaccine. The material sequenced was PBMCs from blood, taken approximately 25 months after vaccination.

The CDR3 sequence is CSARGQGNFKSNQPQHF. CDR3 nucleotide sequence: TGCAGTGCTAGAGGGCAGGGCAACTTTAAGAGCAATCAGCCCCAGCATTTT. V usage is TRBV20-1 and J usage is TRBJ1-5; TRBD1 is a possible D gene (5 bases). V was shortened by 1 base and J by 1 base, with 17 bases between the two germline ends. CDR3 length equals 17 residues. The germline gives CDR1 DFQATT, CDR2 SNEGSKA (reference sequence).